This record looks at one TCR beta chain sequence and its context. This specimen belongs to a study of blood T cell repertoires in COVID-19. Repertoires were generated with immunoSEQ multiplex PCR, while TCRdb's copy carries only in-frame clones and drops some. The data contain approximately 150,000 clones, approximately 84% of them singletons. Germline V gene data show CDR1 as MNHEY and CDR2 as SVGAGI. The V and J ends lost 10 bases and 5 bases respectively, with 22 bases between them. The CDR3 is 15 residues long. This clonotype was obtained from a human donor with acute COVID-19. The donor label of this sample is uncertain. This rearrangement joins TRBV6-5 to TRBJ2-3; D is unclear. The sample taken for sequencing was PBMCs or T cells enriched from blood (not recorded which). DNA for the CDR3: TGTGCCATCCTCGGCCCGGCGCGGCCCGGAGATACGCAGTATTTT. Protein sequence: CAILGPARPGDTQYF.